This T cell receptor beta chain was obtained from a study of blood T cell repertoires in COVID-19. The CDR3 loop spans 14 amino acids. Trimming removed 4 bases from V and 5 bases from J, with 16 bases in between. Germline CDR1 and CDR2: SGDLS and YYNGEE. Profiled with immunoSEQ multiplex PCR; TCRdb holds only in-frame clones, not every one. The sample carries 110,000 or so clones, 85% recorded once. Input material: peripheral blood. This chain joins TRBV9 and TRBJ2-7; the D gene is possibly TRBD2 (5 bases). This sequence originates from a human donor in a cohort sampled during active COVID-19. As DNA, the CDR3 is TGTGCCAGCAGCCCCCGGACTCGTAGGGACGAGCAGTACTTC. Translation gives CASSPRTRRDEQYF.